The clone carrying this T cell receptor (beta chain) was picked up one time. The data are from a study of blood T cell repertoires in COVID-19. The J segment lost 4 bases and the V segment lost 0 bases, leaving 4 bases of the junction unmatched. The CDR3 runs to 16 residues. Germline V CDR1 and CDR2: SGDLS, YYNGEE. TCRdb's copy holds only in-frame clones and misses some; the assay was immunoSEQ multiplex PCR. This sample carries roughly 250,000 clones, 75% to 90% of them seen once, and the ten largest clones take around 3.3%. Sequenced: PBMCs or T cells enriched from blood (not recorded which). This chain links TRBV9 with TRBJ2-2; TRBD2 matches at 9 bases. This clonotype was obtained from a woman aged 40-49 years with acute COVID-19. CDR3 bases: TGTGCCAGCAGCGTAGAGGCGGGAGGGACCACCGGGGAGCTGTTTTTT. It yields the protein CASSVEAGGTTGELFF.